Shown below are 4 T cell receptor beta chains from a single sample sequenced in a study of cytomegalovirus exposure and HLA in healthy donors. With 60 Vbeta and 13 Jbeta primers, the PCR was carried out. Assay used: immunoSEQ multiplex PCR; TCRdb lists only in-frame clones, some missing. The table lists under 150,000 clones, roughly 80% of them singletons. The sample consisted of PBMCs. Receptor source: a man aged 35 to 55 in good health and CMV-seropositive.

The rearrangement links TRBV7-2 to TRBJ2-1, with 10 bases matching TRBD2. This CDR3 region has 18 residues. Germline V gives CDR1 SGHTA, CDR2 FQGNSA. V was clipped by 1 base and J by 6 bases; unmatched bases: 12. Written as DNA, the CDR3 is TGTGCCAGCAGCTTAGGTCTAGCGGGAGCAATTCTTAGCAATGAGCAGTTCTTC. This gives the protein CASSLGLAGAILSNEQFF.

The chain combines TRBV5-1 with TRBJ1-5; D unresolved. Trimming pared 0 bases from V and 0 bases from J, leaving 7 bases between. The CDR3 has 15 residues. Per the germline V gene, CDR1 is SGHRS and CDR2 is YFSETQ. The chain's CDR3 is CASSLAGSSNQPQHF. In DNA, the CDR3 is TGCGCCAGCAGCTTGGCAGGCTCTAGCAATCAGCCCCAGCATTTT.

This rearrangement joins TRBV4-2 to TRBJ2-1; 8 nucleotides agree with TRBD2. The germline gives CDR1 LGHNA, CDR2 YNFKEQ. With V trimmed by 4 bases and J by 3 bases, 5 bases remained unmatched. The CDR3 contains 15 residues. The CDR3 here is CASSLNRGGYNEQFF. The CDR3, as DNA: TGTGCCAGCAGCCTAAACCGGGGGGGCTACAATGAGCAGTTCTTC.

The rearrangement joins TRBV6-1 to TRBJ1-5; D is perhaps TRBD1 (5 bases). The CDR3 is 15 amino acids. V gave up 10 bases and J gave up 0 bases, with 16 bases separating them. Looked up from germline, CDR1 is MNHNS and CDR2 is SASEGT. The DNA for the CDR3 is TGTGCCACCTACCGTGGGGCTGGTAGCAATCAGCCCCAGCATTTT. As protein: CATYRGAGSNQPQHF.